This entry is about one TCR beta chain. Its target is not known. Reprocessing the 5' RACE reads, TCRdb reports a single entry for every CDR3 protein and omits DNA. The ten most abundant clones cover more than 1.4% of a sample with some 460,000 distinct CDR3 sequences. This entry belongs to a study of T cells expressing NK-cell markers. In the study overall: Repertoires of TCR beta were obtained from T cells sorted as CD3+CD56+NKG2C+, CD3+CD56+NKG2C- and CD3+CD56-NKG2C+. HCMV seropositivity marked seven of the eight sequenced donors; one was seronegative. General study points: NKG2C+ dominant clonotype frequencies in a handful of donors were about 1.0-8% of CD8+ T cells.

Germline CDR1 reads MNHEY; CDR2 reads SVGAGI. The CDR3 sequence is 15 residues long. The chain recombines TRBV6-5 with TRBJ1-2; TCRdb outputs TRBD1, but without DNA this stays unchecked. Sequencing was performed on blood T cells: a sorted CD56 or NKG2C T cell subset, CD4+ or CD8+ T cells, or bulk PBMC T cells (not recorded which). This receptor was identified in a woman in her fifties or sixties in good health. The CDR3 region is CASSYIDRGNDGYTF.